The 27 T cell receptor beta chains presented below share a single source sample, sequenced in a study of shared clonotypes between healthy human individuals. Positive CCR7 selection of CD45RO-negative cells yielded the naive CD8 cells, and terminally differentiated effector memory CD45RA+ cells were excluded. Method: immunoSEQ multiplex PCR; TCRdb's copy keeps in-frame clones and lacks some. The sample has some 2.1 million clones, over 85% seen once; the top ten hold under 2%. The sequenced sample consisted of naive CD8+ T cells from PBMCs. The receptors were sampled from a young man in good health. Some clones in this sample may be carry-over from other donors' samples.

The V gene is TRBV11-1, the J gene TRBJ2-1; TRBD2 agrees at 11 bases. This CDR3 is built from 16 residues. The V and J ends lost 5 bases and 10 bases, in that order; junction bases with no gene match: 13. CDR1 SGHAT and CDR2 FQDESV come from the germline V gene (reference sequence). This chain's CDR3 is CASSPLAGGPMLEQFF. For the CDR3, the DNA is TGTGCCAGCAGCCCCTTAGCGGGAGGGCCTATGTTGGAGCAGTTCTTC.

As regards this clone: This sample includes further DNA sequences coding for the same CDR3. This rearrangement joins TRBV19 to TRBJ2-1, with TRBD2 matching over 7 bases. The CDR3 is made up of 14 amino acids. From germline, CDR1 is LNHDA and CDR2 SQIVND (reference sequence). The V gene end was trimmed by 1 base and the J gene end by 6 bases; junction bases not matched to a gene: 3. This CDR3 reads CASSIAGGPNEQFF. CDR3 coding DNA: TGTGCCAGTAGTATAGCGGGAGGACCCAATGAGCAGTTCTTC.

This clone was recorded only once. CDR3 DNA: TGCAGCGCCCGACCGGGACAGCCAGATACGCAGTATTTT. Its protein product is CSARPGQPDTQYF. V is TRBV29-1 and J is TRBJ2-3; 7 bases align to TRBD1. The V and J ends lost 7 bases and 4 bases, in that order; junction bases with no gene match: 8. Germline CDR1 and CDR2: SQVTM and ANQGSEA. This CDR3 has 13 amino acids.

This rearrangement joins TRBV11-2 to TRBJ2-2; D possibly uses TRBD1 or TRBD2 (5 bases each). CDR1 SGHAT and CDR2 FQNNGV come from the germline V gene. The V and J ends lost 5 bases and 3 bases respectively, with 7 bases between them. This CDR3 contains 13 residues. The DNA for the CDR3 is TGTGCCAGCAGCCAGGGACACACCGGGGAGCTGTTTTTT. It specifies CASSQGHTGELFF.

The V gene is TRBV5-1, the J gene TRBJ2-7, with 9 nucleotides matching TRBD1. The germline V gene encodes CDR1 SGHRS and CDR2 YFSETQ. V gave up 4 bases and J gave up 2 bases; unmatched junction bases: 7. This CDR3 comprises 15 residues. As DNA, the CDR3 is TGCGCCAGCAGCCCGGGACAGGGTACCGCCTACGAGCAGTACTTC. As protein: CASSPGQGTAYEQYF.

This clone has only one observation. Other nucleotide sequences from this sample produce the same CDR3. The V call is TRBV7-9, the J call TRBJ2-5; D not resolved. This CDR3 comprises 15 residues. V was shortened by 5 bases and J by 1 base, with 14 bases between the two germline ends. The germline CDR1 and CDR2 sequences are SEHNR and FQNEAQ (reference sequence). The CDR3 reads CASSPPGRAQETQYF. CDR3 bases: TGTGCCAGCAGCCCCCCCGGACGAGCCCAAGAGACCCAGTACTTC.

Regarding this clone: This same CDR3 is encoded by further DNA sequences in the sample. The CDR3, as DNA: TGTGCCACCCGGACTAGCGGCTCCTACGAGCAGTACTTC. It is translated as CATRTSGSYEQYF. The gene calls are TRBV15 and TRBJ2-7, with 10 bases aligning to TRBD2. Germline V gene sequence: CDR1 LNHNV, CDR2 YYDKDF (reference sequence). Germline trimming cut 8 bases from V and 0 bases from J; bases unmatched to any gene: 1. The CDR3 extends over 13 amino acids.

This clone has just one count. Within the sample, other DNA sequences also encode this same CDR3. This chain links TRBV9 with TRBJ1-1; D uncertain. Trimming stripped 0 bases from V and 3 bases from J, with 6 bases between. CDR3 size: 13 residues. Germline CDR1 and CDR2: SGDLS and YYNGEE. CDR3 DNA: TGTGCCAGCAGCGTAGGGGTCCACACTGAAGCTTTCTTT. Translation: CASSVGVHTEAFF.

This clone appeared once. V and J are TRBV7-8 and TRBJ2-7; 9 nucleotides align to TRBD1. J was trimmed by 6 bases and V by 1 base; bases with no gene match: 10. The CDR3 covers 16 residues. The germline gives CDR1 SGHVS, CDR2 FQNEAQ. CDR3 sequence reads: CASSLGDPGTGLEQYF. The CDR3 DNA is TGTGCCAGCAGCTTAGGGGACCCCGGGACAGGGCTCGAGCAGTACTTC.

This clone was recorded only once. The chain carries TRBV5-6 and TRBJ1-1; D gene ambiguous. V gave up 0 bases and J gave up 0 bases, with 6 bases separating them. Germline V gene data show CDR1 as SGHDT and CDR2 as YYEEEE. This CDR3 has 14 residues. The CDR3 sequence: CASSLGNLNTEAFF. In DNA form, the CDR3 reads TGTGCCAGCAGCTTGGGCAACCTGAACACTGAAGCTTTCTTT.

The genes are TRBV28 and TRBJ2-7, with D perhaps matching TRBD1 (5 bases). The germline gives CDR1 MDHEN, CDR2 SYDVKM. V was clipped by 2 bases and J by 0 bases, with 11 bases between them. CDR3 length equals 15 residues. The chain's CDR3 is CASSLRGLYSYEQYF. The CDR3 region has the DNA TGTGCCAGCAGTTTAAGGGGTCTATACTCCTACGAGCAGTACTTC.

The chain's CDR3 is CASSSSLAGGPYNEQFF. The CDR3 coding sequence is TGTGCCAGCAGTTCCTCTTTAGCGGGAGGTCCGTACAATGAGCAGTTCTTC. J is TRBJ2-1 and V is TRBV27, with TRBD2 matching over 10 bases. The V segment lost 4 bases and the J segment 4 bases; nucleotides outside the gene matches: 10. The germline gives CDR1 MNHEY, CDR2 SMNVEV (reference sequence). CDR3 size: 17 residues.

This chain joins TRBV18 and TRBJ1-2, with 12 positions matching TRBD1. The CDR3 contains 18 residues. Losses at the gene ends were 5 bases for V and 4 bases for J; bases not matched to a gene: 14. The V gene's germline CDR1 is KGHSH and CDR2 LQKENI. The DNA for the CDR3 is TGTGCCAGCTCAAATGATTTCGGGGACAGGGGGCGCGGCTATGGCTACACCTTC. Amino acid sequence: CASSNDFGDRGRGYGYTF. The variable domain in full, with the rest retrieved from reference TRBV18 and TRBJ1-2, is NAGVMQNPRHLVRRRGQEARLRCSPMKGHSHVYWYRQLPEEGLKFMVYLQKENIIDESGMPKERFSAEFPKEGPSILRIQQVVRGDSAAYFCASSNDFGDRGRGYGYTFGSGTRLTVV.

J is TRBJ2-7 and V is TRBV10-2; 11 bases are a match to TRBD1. This CDR3 is 17 amino acids long. Trimming cost V 4 bases and J 5 bases; bases outside gene matches: 13. CDR1 is WSHSY, CDR2 SAAADI, per germline. CDR3 sequence (DNA): TGCGCCAGCAGTGCTCCTCGTGGATGGGACAGGGGGAACGAGCAGTACTTC. Its translation is CASSAPRGWDRGNEQYF.

A word on this clone: Different DNA sequences within this sample yield the same CDR3. The V gene is TRBV6-5, the J gene TRBJ2-2, with TRBD1 matching over 8 bases. The V segment lost 2 bases and the J segment 0 bases; nucleotides outside the gene matches: 2. The V gene's germline CDR1 is MNHEY and CDR2 SVGAGI. This CDR3 is 16 amino acids long. The CDR3 region is CASSYPGGANTGELFF. In nucleotides, the CDR3 is TGTGCCAGCAGTTACCCAGGGGGCGCGAACACCGGGGAGCTGTTTTTT.

The genes are TRBV15 and TRBJ2-7, with D unresolved. CDR1 and CDR2 (germline): LNHNV, YYDKDF (reference sequence). There are 14 residues in the CDR3. The V gene lost 1 base and the J gene lost 3 bases, with 10 bases spanning the gap. The CDR3 region is CATSRGSGIYEQYF. The DNA for the CDR3 is TGTGCCACCAGCAGAGGCTCCGGAATCTACGAGCAGTACTTC.

This clone was picked up one time. The CDR3 bases are TGTGCCAGCAGTTCTCGGTATAGCGGCAATGAGCAGTTCTTC. Translation gives CASSSRYSGNEQFF. This chain uses TRBV27 with TRBJ2-1, with a weak D call TRBD2 (6 bases). Trimming removed 4 bases from V and 6 bases from J, with 13 bases in between. Germline CDR1 reads MNHEY; CDR2 reads SMNVEV (reference sequence). The CDR3 loop spans 14 amino acids.

The rearrangement joins TRBV7-2 to TRBJ2-7; TRBD2 agrees at 8 bases. CDR3 length: 13 amino acids. J was trimmed by 4 bases and V by 2 bases; bases with no gene match: 1. Looked up from germline, CDR1 is SGHTA and CDR2 is FQGNSA. The CDR3 nucleotides are TGTGCCAGCAGCTTACCTAGCGGGTACGAGCAGTACTTC. The encoded protein is CASSLPSGYEQYF.

The rearrangement joins TRBV5-1 to TRBJ2-1; possible D gene TRBD1, 6 bases. The CDR3 has 12 residues. V shed 4 bases and J shed 9 bases, with 11 bases lying between them. Germline V gene sequence: CDR1 SGHRS, CDR2 YFSETQ. CDR3 residues: CASSLGDTEQFF. Written as DNA, the CDR3 is TGCGCCAGCAGCCTGGGGGACACTGAGCAGTTCTTC.

The V call is TRBV4-2, the J call TRBJ2-3, with D possibly matching TRBD1 (5 bases). The V gene's germline CDR1 is LGHNA and CDR2 YNFKEQ. V lost 3 bases to trimming and J lost 2 bases, with 18 bases between them. The CDR3 totals 17 residues. CDR3 nucleotide sequence: TGTGCCAGCAGCCAGACCAATCAGGGCGGCTACACAGATACGCAGTATTTT. Its translation: CASSQTNQGGYTDTQYF.

V usage is TRBV7-6 and J usage is TRBJ2-7, with 7 bases matching TRBD2. The V gene's germline CDR1 is SGHVS and CDR2 FNYEAQ. The CDR3 has 15 residues. V shed 5 bases, J shed 1 base, and the junction held 8 bases outside the gene matches. The CDR3 nucleotides read TGTGCCAGCAGCCCCAGGGCTAGCGGTTCCTACGAGCAGTACTTC. Translation gives CASSPRASGSYEQYF.

The J gene is TRBJ2-7, the V gene TRBV6-5; 10 bases align to TRBD2. The germline V gene has CDR1 MNHEY and CDR2 SVGAGI. With V trimmed by 1 base and J by 7 bases, 7 bases remained unmatched. This CDR3 is 15 amino acids long. The CDR3, as DNA: TGTGCCAGCAGTTACTTGGGACTAGCGTACATGGAGCAGTACTTC. It specifies CASSYLGLAYMEQYF.

The V and J genes are TRBV5-1 and TRBJ2-1; weak D call: TRBD2 (6 bases). There are 17 residues in the CDR3. V lost 2 bases and J 0 bases, leaving 15 bases between the germline ends. Per the germline V gene, CDR1 is SGHRS and CDR2 is YFSETQ. The CDR3 bases are TGCGCCAGCAGCTTCGGCGGGACCAGATTCTCCTACAATGAGCAGTTCTTC. Residues: CASSFGGTRFSYNEQFF.

This clone has a handful of counts. The chain is built from TRBV19 and TRBJ1-1; 9 bases are shared with TRBD1. The CDR3 loop spans 13 amino acids. In germline, CDR1 is LNHDA, CDR2 SQIVND (reference sequence). The junction had 2 bases not matched to a gene; V was cut back by 8 bases and J by 1 base. CDR3 in DNA: TGTGCCAGTCCGGACAGGGGGAACACTGAAGCTTTCTTT. Protein: CASPDRGNTEAFF.

CDR3 loop: CASRPLGGSNEKLFF. In DNA, the CDR3 is TGTGCCAGCAGGCCGCTGGGGGGATCTAATGAAAAACTGTTTTTT. The J gene is TRBJ1-4, the V gene TRBV6-5; tentative D call: TRBD1 (5 bases). Deletions cut 6 bases from V and 3 bases from J, with 14 bases between. The CDR3 consists of 15 residues. Germline V gene lookup returns CDR1 MNHEY and CDR2 SVGAGI.

The chain is built from TRBV28 and TRBJ1-5; no firm D call. Deletions cut 6 bases from V and 2 bases from J, with 11 bases between. Germline V lookup: CDR1 MDHEN, CDR2 SYDVKM. There are 14 residues in the CDR3. This chain's CDR3 is CASSRPWGNQPQHF. In DNA, the CDR3 is TGTGCCAGCAGCCGACCCTGGGGCAATCAGCCCCAGCATTTT.

The chain links TRBV6-5 to TRBJ2-7; D not resolved. CDR1 and CDR2 (germline): MNHEY, SVGAGI. The CDR3 consists of 13 residues. The V gene lost 2 bases and the J gene lost 0 bases, with 5 bases spanning the gap. The CDR3 here is CASSYTDSYEQYF. DNA of the CDR3: TGTGCCAGCAGTTACACAGACTCCTACGAGCAGTACTTC.